What follows is one T cell receptor beta chain and its context. Germline V lookup: CDR1 SGHTA, CDR2 FQGNSA. This CDR3 contains 14 residues. V was pared by 5 bases and J by 8 bases, with 15 bases between. The data were obtained in a study of blood T cell repertoires in COVID-19. TCRdb's copy holds only in-frame clones and misses some; the assay was immunoSEQ multiplex PCR. Of 30,000 to 35,000 clones in the sample, nearly 95% were seen once. The specimen was peripheral blood. The sequence was obtained from a human donor in a cohort sampled during active COVID-19. This chain uses TRBV7-2 with TRBJ1-4; D might be TRBD1 (5 bases). The CDR3 is CASSPGTGGEKLFF. CDR3 bases: TGTGCCAGCAGCCCCGGGACGGGGGGGGAAAAACTGTTTTTT.